This note documents a single T cell receptor beta chain sequence. Its specificity is not known. Amplification targeted TCR beta CDR3 regions from RNA transcripts. The TCR CDR3 was amplified in a first-round RT-PCR using the HTBI primer set. TCRdb itself ran the multiplex PCR reads through MiXCR, one entry per CDR3 protein. The sample records hundreds of thousands of distinct CDR3 sequences, approximately 14% being singletons. This sample was taken from a study of T cells in Graves' hyperthyroidism and ophthalmopathy. Overall study results and limits: In simple terms, a model built on 13 V-J features told ophthalmopathy apart from stable hyperthyroidism.

Thyroid ultrasound, orbital computed tomography, clinical symptoms, and serum thyroxine and TRAb underpinned diagnoses. The blood sample predates any ophthalmopathy symptoms, coming from first hyperthyroidism diagnosis. Cells are PBMCs isolated from around 10 ml of fresh blood. CDR3 length: 12 residues. Trimming left V 6 bases short and J 6 bases short, with 10 bases between. The germline gives CDR1 MNHNS, CDR2 SASEGT. The sequenced sample was blood. This chain joins TRBV6-1 and TRBJ2-3; perhaps TRBD2 as D (6 bases). The clonotype was recovered from a woman in her twenties or thirties with Graves' hyperthyroidism that later progressed to Graves' ophthalmopathy. The CDR3 loop reads CASSRDWDTQYF. CDR3 in DNA: TGTGCCAGCAGCCGGGACTGGGATACGCAGTATTTT.